This TCR beta chain came from a study of identical twins (dated by TCRdb to about 2016). About the full investigation: To test whether fetal clonotypes persist, this study deep-sequenced TCR alpha and beta repertoires from monozygotic twins, from unrelated adults of various ages, and from cord blood. Replicate twin experiments were performed at different times using different library preparation protocols to rule out contamination. Broad study findings and their caveats: Zero-insertion analyses could be partly confounded by invariant T cells such as MAIT and iNKT, although diverse VJ usage argued against such confounding for most clonotypes. Compared with coincidental sharing between unrelated individuals, out-of-frame TCR alpha sequences shared between twins showed an excess of sequences with low generation probability. Fewer insertions were carried by abundant cord blood beta clonotypes; a weaker similar trend was observed in young adult naive repertoires, while no such trend was observed in memory repertoires. Because the same donors could not be followed over many years, the conclusions relied on cross-sectional statistical analysis. Out-of-frame TCR alpha sharing in monozygotic twins was systematically underestimated by recombination models, whereas sharing between unrelated individuals was in agreement with the recombination models. The excess sharing between twins in beta out-of-frame sequences was weaker because fewer shared sequences reduced the signal-to-noise ratio.

The junction carries 10 bases between V and J, which are trimmed by 2 bases and 3 bases respectively. The germline V gene provides CDR1 MRHNA and CDR2 SNTAGT. Measured from the cysteine to the phenylalanine, the CDR3 is 15 residues long. Only the CDR3 portion is preserved as DNA: 45 bases, with reading frame beginning at the first base. All donors were healthy Caucasians. The twin cohort consisted of three pairs of female monozygotic twins, all aged 18 to 29 years. The RNA used for TCR libraries was isolated from peripheral blood mononuclear cells. Ten or more counts support this clonotype. The clone's antigen remains unknown. Per-base qualities were not stored, and no clone one base away is much larger. Libraries were made using 5' RACE. TCRdb records Illumina HiSeq 2000 as the sequencer. A universal primer binding site was added through template switching, and the final cDNA carried a unique molecular identifier so that TCR cDNA molecules could be counted accurately. Specific primers in the conserved constant-segment region were used to synthesize first-strand cDNA for the TCR alpha and beta chains. To control for contamination, every cDNA library was double barcoded, receiving both a SMART-Mk sample barcode and Illumina barcodes. TruSeq adapter sequences, together with Illumina sample barcodes, were added in two successive PCR steps. The Illumina HiSeq platform was used with custom primers to sequence TCR alpha and beta cDNA libraries. The original pipeline was this. MiGEC processed the raw reads to extract unique molecular identifiers, while MiXCR was used to determine the CDR3 positions. For each individual, recombination models were inferred using an EM algorithm with the repgenHMM and IGoR tools. Shared clonotype analysis was performed with the tcR package in R, normalizing sharing by the product of cloneset sizes. Out-of-frame nonproductive sequences were analyzed to study raw recombination free of thymic and clonal selection effects. TCRdb redid the processing of the public reads, applying fastp at Q25 and MiXCR, and retained in-frame beta chains. Rows are combined by CDR3 protein, so each entry shows the most common genes and DNA. The V and J calls here are based on TCRdb, not the publication. In this sample the table shows approximately 600,000 distinct CDR3 sequences, about 7.1% of which occur a single time. The top ten clones comprise less than 2% of the sample.

The data also belong to a second study, concerning yellow fever vaccine responses in identical twins. Reported in the second study: The authors reported that the T cell response to vaccination in identical twins appeared partly convergent and partly personalized. Focusing on identical twins, the study followed the T cell clones that responded to the vaccine, and did so with precision.

The receptor comes from a woman aged 18-29 years in good health. Sequencing input: PBMCs. The V and J segments used are TRBV6-4 and TRBJ2-2; matching of 6 bases hints at TRBD1 as the D gene. The DNA sequence is TGTGCCAGCAGTGACCAGGGGTCAGACACCGGGGAGCTGTTTTTT. It specifies CASSDQGSDTGELFF.